This T cell receptor beta chain was recorded in a study of CD8 T cells in ankylosing spondylitis. Study-level findings and limits: Enrichment of disease-linked clones was reportedly significant in matched ankylosing spondylitis synovial fluid.

Scientists made TCR beta libraries using quantitative 5'-RACE with molecular barcodes. TCRdb re-called the 5' RACE reads through MiXCR, storing one row per CDR3 protein. The sample holds roughly 240,000 distinct CDR3 sequences, approximately 7.6% seen once. This CDR3 is built from 13 residues. V lost 1 base and J lost 7, with 8 bases in between. The germline V gene has CDR1 SGHAT and CDR2 FQNNGV. Note on this clonotype: Antigen unknown.

The V gene is TRBV11-2, the J gene TRBJ2-4; D gene ambiguous. Material for sequencing was blood, either unsorted or a sorted T cell fraction (not recorded which). This clonotype was sampled from a female donor with ankylosing spondylitis or in good health (not recorded which). The CDR3 DNA reads as TGTGCCAGCAGCTTAGTAGGAACCAACATTCAGTACTTC. This gives the protein CASSLVGTNIQYF.